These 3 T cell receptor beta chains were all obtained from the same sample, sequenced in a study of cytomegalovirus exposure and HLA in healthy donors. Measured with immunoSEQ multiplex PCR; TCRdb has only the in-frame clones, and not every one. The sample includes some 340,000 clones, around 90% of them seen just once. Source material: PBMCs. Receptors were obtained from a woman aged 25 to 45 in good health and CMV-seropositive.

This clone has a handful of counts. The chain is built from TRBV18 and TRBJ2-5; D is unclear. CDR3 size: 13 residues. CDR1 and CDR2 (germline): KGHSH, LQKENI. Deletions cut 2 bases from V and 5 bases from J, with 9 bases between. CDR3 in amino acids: CASSPGIGETQYF. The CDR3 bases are TGTGCCAGCTCACCAGGGATAGGGGAGACCCAGTACTTC.

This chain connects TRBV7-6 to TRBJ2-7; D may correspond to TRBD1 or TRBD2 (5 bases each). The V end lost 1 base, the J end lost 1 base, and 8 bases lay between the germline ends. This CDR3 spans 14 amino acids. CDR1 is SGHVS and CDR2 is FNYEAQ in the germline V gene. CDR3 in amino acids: CASSLGEGSYEQYF. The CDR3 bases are TGTGCCAGCAGCTTAGGTGAGGGGTCCTACGAGCAGTACTTC.

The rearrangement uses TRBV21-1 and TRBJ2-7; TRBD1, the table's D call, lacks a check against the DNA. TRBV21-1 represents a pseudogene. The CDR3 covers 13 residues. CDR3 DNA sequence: TGTGCCAGCAGCAAAGAAATACCAGACGAGCAGTACTTC. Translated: CASSKEIPDEQYF.